This T cell receptor (beta chain) emerged from a study of early T cells in non-severe SARS-CoV-2 infection. This clonotype was seen more than once but under ten times. TCRdb used MiXCR to reprocess the 5' RACE reads, holding one entry per CDR3 protein. Here the sample spans 45,000 to 55,000 distinct CDR3 sequences, approximately 10% being singletons. Specimen: whole blood. The TCR originated in an adult who was a healthcare worker with PCR-confirmed SARS-CoV-2 infection or an uninfected control (not recorded which).

CDR3 in amino acids: CASSQDPGWLGHEQYF. CDR3 bases: TGTGCCAGCAGCCAAGATCCCGGGTGGCTGGGGCACGAGCAGTACTTC. This chain uses TRBV3-1 with TRBJ2-7; D perhaps matches TRBD1 (5 bases). The CDR3 is 16 residues long. Trimming took off 0 bases at V and 5 bases at J, with 17 bases between the two ends. From germline, CDR1 is LGHDT and CDR2 YNNKEL (reference sequence).